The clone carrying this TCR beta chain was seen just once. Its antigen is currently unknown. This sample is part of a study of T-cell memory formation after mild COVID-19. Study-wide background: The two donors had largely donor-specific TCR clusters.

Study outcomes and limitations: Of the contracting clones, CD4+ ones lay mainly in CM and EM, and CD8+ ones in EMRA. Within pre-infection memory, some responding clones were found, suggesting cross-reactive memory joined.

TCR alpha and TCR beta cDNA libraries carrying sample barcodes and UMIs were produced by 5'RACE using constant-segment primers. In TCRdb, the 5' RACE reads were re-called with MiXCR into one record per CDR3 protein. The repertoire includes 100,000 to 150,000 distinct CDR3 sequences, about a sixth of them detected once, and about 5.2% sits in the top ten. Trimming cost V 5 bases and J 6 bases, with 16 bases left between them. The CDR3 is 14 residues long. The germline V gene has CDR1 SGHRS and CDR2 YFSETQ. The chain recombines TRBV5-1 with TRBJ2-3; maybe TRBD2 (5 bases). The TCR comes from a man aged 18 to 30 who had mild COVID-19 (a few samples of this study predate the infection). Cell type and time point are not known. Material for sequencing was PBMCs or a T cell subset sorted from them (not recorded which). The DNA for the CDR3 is TGCGCCAGCAGTCGATTCGGGGAAATGGATACGCAGTATTTT. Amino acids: CASSRFGEMDTQYF.